This T cell receptor (beta chain) stems from a study of molecular identifiers for immune sequencing clone quantification. TCRdb itself ran the PCR reads through MiXCR, one entry per CDR3 protein. The table records nearly 650,000 distinct CDR3 sequences, about 25% of them present only once. In its sample, this clonotype was seen many times. What it binds is unknown. Study-wide points: Jurkat TCR RNA spiked in from one cell could reportedly be detected among about 1.1 million naive cells.

The receptor was derived from a human donor in good health. Some libraries in this study had Jurkat cell RNA spiked in. Material for sequencing was naive CD8+ T cells from blood, with Jurkat cell RNA spiked in. Subset given: FACS-sorted CD8+CD4-CCR7+CD45RA+ naive T cells.

CDR3 coding DNA: TGTGCCAGCAGCTCCTCAGCGGGGAGCTCCTACAATGAGCAGTTCTTC. Amino acids: CASSSSAGSSYNEQFF. V gene TRBV7-6 combines with J gene TRBJ2-1; 7 nucleotides line up with TRBD2. The CDR3 totals 16 residues. Germline values: CDR1 SGHVS, CDR2 FNYEAQ. J was trimmed by 0 bases and V by 4 bases; bases with no gene match: 6.